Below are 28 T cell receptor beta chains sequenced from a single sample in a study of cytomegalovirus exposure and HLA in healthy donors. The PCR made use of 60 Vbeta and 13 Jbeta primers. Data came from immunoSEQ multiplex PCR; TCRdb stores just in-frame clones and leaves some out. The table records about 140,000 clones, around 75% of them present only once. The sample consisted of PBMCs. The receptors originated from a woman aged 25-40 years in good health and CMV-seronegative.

CDR3 sequence (DNA): TGTGCCTGGAGTGCTGGACGACAGGGGGGTAGCAATCAGCCCCAGCATTTT. Amino acid sequence: CAWSAGRQGGSNQPQHF. V is TRBV30 and J is TRBJ1-5, with 9 bases lining up with TRBD1. The CDR3 is 17 residues long. J lost 0 bases, V lost 1 base, and 7 bases had no gene match. Germline lookup yields CDR1 GTSNPN and CDR2 SVGIG (reference sequence).

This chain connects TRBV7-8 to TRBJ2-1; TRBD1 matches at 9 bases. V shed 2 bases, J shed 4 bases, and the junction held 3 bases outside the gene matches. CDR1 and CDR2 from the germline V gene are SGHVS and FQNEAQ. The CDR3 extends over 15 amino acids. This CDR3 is CASSLRTGDYNEQFF. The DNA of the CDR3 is TGTGCCAGCAGCTTACGGACAGGGGATTACAATGAGCAGTTCTTC.

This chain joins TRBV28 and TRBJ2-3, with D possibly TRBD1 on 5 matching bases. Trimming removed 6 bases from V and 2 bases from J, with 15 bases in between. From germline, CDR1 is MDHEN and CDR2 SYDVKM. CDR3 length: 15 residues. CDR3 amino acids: CASSLNRPDTDTQYF. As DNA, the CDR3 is TGTGCCAGCAGCCTTAACAGGCCGGACACAGATACGCAGTATTTT.

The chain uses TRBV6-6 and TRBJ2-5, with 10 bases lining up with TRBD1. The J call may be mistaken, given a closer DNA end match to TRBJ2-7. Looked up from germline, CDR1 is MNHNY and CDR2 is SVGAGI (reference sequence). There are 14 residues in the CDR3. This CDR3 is CASSSGTGDYEQYF. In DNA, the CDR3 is TGTGCCAGCAGTTCTGGGACAGGGGACTACGAGCAGTACTTC.

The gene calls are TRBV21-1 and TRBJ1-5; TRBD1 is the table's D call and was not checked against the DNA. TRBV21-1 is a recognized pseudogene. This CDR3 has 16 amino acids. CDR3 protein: CASSKDDGRGHQPQHF. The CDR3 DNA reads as TGTGCCAGCAGCAAAGACGACGGCAGGGGGCATCAGCCCCAGCATTTT.

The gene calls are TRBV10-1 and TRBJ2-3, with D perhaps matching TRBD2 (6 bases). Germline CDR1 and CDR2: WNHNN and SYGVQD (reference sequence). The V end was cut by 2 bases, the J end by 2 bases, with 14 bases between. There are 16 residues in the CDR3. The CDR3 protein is CASSEITSHYTDTQYF. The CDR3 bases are TGCGCCAGCAGTGAGATCACTAGCCACTACACAGATACGCAGTATTTT.

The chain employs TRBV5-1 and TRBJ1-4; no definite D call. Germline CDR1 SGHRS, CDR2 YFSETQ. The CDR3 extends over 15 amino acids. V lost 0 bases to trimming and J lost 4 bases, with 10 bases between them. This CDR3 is CASSLGSGLNEKLFF. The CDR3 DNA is TGCGCCAGCAGCTTGGGGTCAGGTCTTAATGAAAAACTGTTTTTT.

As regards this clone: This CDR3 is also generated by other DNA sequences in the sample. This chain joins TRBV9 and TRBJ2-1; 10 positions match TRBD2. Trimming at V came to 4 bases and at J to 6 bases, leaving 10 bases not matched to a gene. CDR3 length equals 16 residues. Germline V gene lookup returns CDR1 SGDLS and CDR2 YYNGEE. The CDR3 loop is CASSKDLAGVINEQFF. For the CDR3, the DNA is TGTGCCAGCAGCAAGGACCTAGCGGGAGTCATCAATGAGCAGTTCTTC.

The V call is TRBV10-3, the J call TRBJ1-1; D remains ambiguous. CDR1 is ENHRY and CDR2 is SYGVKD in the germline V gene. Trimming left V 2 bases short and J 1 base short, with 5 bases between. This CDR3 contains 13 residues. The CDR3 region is CAISEGENTEAFF. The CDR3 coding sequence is TGTGCCATCAGTGAGGGAGAGAACACTGAAGCTTTCTTT.

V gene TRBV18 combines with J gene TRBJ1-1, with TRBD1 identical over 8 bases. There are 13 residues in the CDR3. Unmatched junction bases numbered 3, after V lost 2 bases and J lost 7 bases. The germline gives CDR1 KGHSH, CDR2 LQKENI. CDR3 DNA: TGTGCCAGCTCACCAAACGACAGGGGTGAAGCTTTCTTT. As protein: CASSPNDRGEAFF.

CDR3 region: CASSLSSSGTTYEQYF. CDR3 DNA: TGCGCCAGCAGCTTATCATCTAGCGGGACTACTTACGAGCAGTACTTC. The V and J genes are TRBV5-1 and TRBJ2-7; 9 nucleotides align to TRBD2. The CDR3 covers 16 residues. Per germline, CDR1 SGHRS and CDR2 YFSETQ. V lost 2 bases to trimming and J lost 4 bases; unmatched junction nucleotides: 10.

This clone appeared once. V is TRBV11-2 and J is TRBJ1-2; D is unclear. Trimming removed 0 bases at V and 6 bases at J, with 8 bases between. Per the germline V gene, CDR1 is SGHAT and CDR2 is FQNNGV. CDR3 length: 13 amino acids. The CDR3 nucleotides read TGTGCCAGCAGCTTAGAACCCGAGGATGGCTACACCTTC. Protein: CASSLEPEDGYTF.

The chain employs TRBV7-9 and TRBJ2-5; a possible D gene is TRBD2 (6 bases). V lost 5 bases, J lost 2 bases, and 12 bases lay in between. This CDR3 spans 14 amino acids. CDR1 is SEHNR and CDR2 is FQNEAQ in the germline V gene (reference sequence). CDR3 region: CASSPVGRQETQYF. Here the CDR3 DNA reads TGTGCCAGCAGCCCAGTGGGGAGGCAAGAGACCCAGTACTTC.

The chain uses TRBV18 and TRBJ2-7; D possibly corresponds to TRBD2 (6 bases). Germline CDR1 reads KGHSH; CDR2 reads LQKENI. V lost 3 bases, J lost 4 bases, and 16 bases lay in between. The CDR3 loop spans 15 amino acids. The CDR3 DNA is TGTGCCAGCTCACCCCACCCGGGGGTAGGGTACGAGCAGTACTTC. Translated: CASSPHPGVGYEQYF.

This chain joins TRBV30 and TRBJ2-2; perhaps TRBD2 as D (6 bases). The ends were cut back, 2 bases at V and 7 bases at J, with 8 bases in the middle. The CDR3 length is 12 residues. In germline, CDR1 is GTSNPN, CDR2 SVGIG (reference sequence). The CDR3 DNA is TGTGCCTGGAGTTGGAGGGACGGGGAGCTGTTTTTT. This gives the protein CAWSWRDGELFF.

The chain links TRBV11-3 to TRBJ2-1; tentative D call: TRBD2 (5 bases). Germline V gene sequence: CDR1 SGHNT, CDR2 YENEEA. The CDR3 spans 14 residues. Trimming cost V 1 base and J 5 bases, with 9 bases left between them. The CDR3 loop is CASSLGGSHNEQFF. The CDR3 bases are TGTGCCAGCAGCTTAGGAGGGTCCCACAATGAGCAGTTCTTC.

The chain's CDR3 is CASSEFGQGGSPLHF. The DNA for the CDR3 is TGTGCCAGCAGTGAATTCGGACAGGGGGGTTCACCCCTCCACTTT. The J gene is TRBJ1-6, the V gene TRBV6-1; TRBD1 matches 10 bases. The CDR3 spans 15 residues. Germline assignment: CDR1 MNHNS and CDR2 SASEGT. The trim removed 2 bases at V and 9 bases at J, leaving 4 bases unmatched.

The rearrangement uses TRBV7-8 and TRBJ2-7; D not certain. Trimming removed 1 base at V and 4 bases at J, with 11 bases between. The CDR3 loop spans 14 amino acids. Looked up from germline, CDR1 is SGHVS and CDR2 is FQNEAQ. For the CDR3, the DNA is TGTGCCAGCAGCTTAGGTCTTGGCTCTTACGAGCAGTACTTC. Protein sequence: CASSLGLGSYEQYF.

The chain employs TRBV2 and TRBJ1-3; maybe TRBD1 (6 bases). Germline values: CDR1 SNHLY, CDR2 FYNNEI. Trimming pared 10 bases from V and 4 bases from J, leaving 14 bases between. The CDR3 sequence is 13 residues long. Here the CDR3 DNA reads TGTGCCACCCATACAGGGTCAGGAAACACCATATATTTT. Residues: CATHTGSGNTIYF.

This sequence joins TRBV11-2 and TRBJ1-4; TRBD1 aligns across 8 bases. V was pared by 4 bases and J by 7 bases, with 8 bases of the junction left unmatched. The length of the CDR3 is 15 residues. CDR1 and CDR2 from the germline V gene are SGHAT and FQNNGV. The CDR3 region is CASSSTGTGVEKLFF. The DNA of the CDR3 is TGTGCCAGCAGCTCCACCGGGACAGGTGTTGAAAAACTGTTTTTT.

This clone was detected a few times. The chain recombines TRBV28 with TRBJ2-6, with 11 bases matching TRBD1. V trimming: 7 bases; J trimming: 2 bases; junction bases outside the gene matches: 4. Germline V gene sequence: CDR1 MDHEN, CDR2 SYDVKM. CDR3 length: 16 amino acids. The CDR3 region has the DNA TGTGCCAGCAAAAGGACAGGGGGCGCTGGGGCCAACGTCCTGACTTTC. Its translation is CASKRTGGAGANVLTF.

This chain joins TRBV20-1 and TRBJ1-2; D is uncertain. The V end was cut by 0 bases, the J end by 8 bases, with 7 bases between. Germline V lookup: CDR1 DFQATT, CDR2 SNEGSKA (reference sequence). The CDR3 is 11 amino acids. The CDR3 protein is CSARDRRGYTF. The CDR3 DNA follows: TGCAGTGCTAGAGATAGGAGGGGCTACACCTTC.

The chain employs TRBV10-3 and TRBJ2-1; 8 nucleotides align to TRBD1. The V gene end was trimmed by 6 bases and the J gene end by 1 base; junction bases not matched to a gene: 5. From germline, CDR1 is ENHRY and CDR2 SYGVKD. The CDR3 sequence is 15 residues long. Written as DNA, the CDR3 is TGTGCCATCAGCGCCGGGACAGGATCCTACAATGAGCAGTTCTTC. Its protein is CAISAGTGSYNEQFF.

CDR3 bases: TGCAGCGGAACAGGGGCGACCCAGTACTTC. Translated: CSGTGATQYF. The chain joins TRBV29-1 to TRBJ2-5; TRBD1 aligns across 7 bases. Trimming cost V 7 bases and J 7 bases; bases outside gene matches: 3. This CDR3 comprises 10 residues. The germline V gene encodes CDR1 SQVTM and CDR2 ANQGSEA.

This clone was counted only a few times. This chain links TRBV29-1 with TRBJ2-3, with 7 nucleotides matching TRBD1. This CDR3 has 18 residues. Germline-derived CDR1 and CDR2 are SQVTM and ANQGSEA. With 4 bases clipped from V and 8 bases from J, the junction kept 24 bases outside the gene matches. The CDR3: CSVASRVRDSAFLTTQYF. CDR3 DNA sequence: TGCAGCGTTGCCTCACGGGTACGGGACAGCGCTTTTTTGACTACGCAGTATTTT.

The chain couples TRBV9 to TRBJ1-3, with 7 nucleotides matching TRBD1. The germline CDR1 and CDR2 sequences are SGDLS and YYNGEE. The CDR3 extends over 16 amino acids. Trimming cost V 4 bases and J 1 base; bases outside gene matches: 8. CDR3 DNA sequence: TGTGCCAGCAGCCCCCCGACAGGGTTGTCTGGAAACACCATATATTTT. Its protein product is CASSPPTGLSGNTIYF. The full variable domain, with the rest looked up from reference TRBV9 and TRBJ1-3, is DSGVTQTPKHLITATGQRVTLRCSPRSGDLSVYWYQQSLDQGLQFLIQYYNGEERAKGNILERFSAQQFPDLHSELNLSSLELGDSALYFCASSPPTGLSGNTIYFGEGSWLTVV.

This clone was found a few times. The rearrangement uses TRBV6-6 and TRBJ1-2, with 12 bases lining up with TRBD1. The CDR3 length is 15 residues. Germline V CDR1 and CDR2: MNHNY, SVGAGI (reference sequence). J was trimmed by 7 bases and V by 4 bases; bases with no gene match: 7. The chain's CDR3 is CASSSTGTGGPGYTF. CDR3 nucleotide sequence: TGTGCCAGCAGTTCTACCGGGACAGGGGGCCCTGGCTACACCTTC.

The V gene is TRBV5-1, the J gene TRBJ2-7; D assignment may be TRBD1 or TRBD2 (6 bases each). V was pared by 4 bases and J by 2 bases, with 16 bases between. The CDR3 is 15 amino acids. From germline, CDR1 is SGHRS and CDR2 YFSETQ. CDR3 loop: CASSLGGGMAYEQYF. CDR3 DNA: TGCGCCAGCAGCCTGGGGGGCGGGATGGCCTACGAGCAGTACTTC.